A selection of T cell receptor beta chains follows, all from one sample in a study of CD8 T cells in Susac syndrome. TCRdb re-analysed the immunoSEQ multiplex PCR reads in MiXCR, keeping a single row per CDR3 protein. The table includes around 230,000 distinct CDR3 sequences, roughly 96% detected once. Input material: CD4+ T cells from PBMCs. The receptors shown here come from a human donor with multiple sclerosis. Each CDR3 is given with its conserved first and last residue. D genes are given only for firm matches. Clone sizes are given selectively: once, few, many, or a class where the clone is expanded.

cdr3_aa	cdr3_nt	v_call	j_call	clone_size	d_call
CASSQGTGGRETQYF	TGCGCCAGCAGCCAAGGGACAGGGGGTCGGGAGACCCAGTACTTC	TRBV4-1	TRBJ2-5	.	TRBD1
CASSPRFAGEGYTF	TGTGCCAGCAGTCCCCGATTCGCAGGCGAAGGCTACACCTTC	TRBV27	TRBJ1-2	.	.
CSVGMGRGSGANVLTF	TGCAGCGTTGGTATGGGCAGGGGGTCTGGGGCCAACGTCCTGACTTTC	TRBV29-1	TRBJ2-6	.	TRBD1
CASREGEYNNYGYTF	TGTGCCAGTAGGGAAGGCGAATATAACAACTATGGCTACACCTTC	TRBV19	TRBJ1-2	.	.
CASRTGTSGRAEDEQFF	TGTGCCAGCAGGACCGGGACTAGCGGGAGGGCCGAAGATGAGCAGTTCTTC	TRBV7-3	TRBJ2-1	once	TRBD2
CASSPATIGPEGFF	TGTGCCAGCAGTCCCGCGACCATTGGCCCGGAAGGTTTCTTT	TRBV28	TRBJ1-1	.	.
CASSPGQSSGNTIYF	TGTGCCAGCAGCCCGGGACAGAGCTCTGGAAACACCATATATTTT	TRBV5-4	TRBJ1-3	.	TRBD1
CSAPGRVTSGSYNEQFF	TGCAGCGCCCCAGGGAGGGTGACTAGCGGGTCTTACAATGAGCAGTTCTTC	TRBV29-1	TRBJ2-1	.	TRBD2
CASSRQGNTGELFF	TGTGCCAGCAGCCGACAGGGGAACACCGGGGAGCTGTTTTTT	TRBV7-3	TRBJ2-2	.	TRBD1
CASSQERGLTGYTF	TGTGCCAGCAGCCAAGAGAGGGGGCTCACAGGCTACACCTTC	TRBV3-1	TRBJ1-2	.	TRBD1
CSARDSRVWAGELFF	TGCAGTGCTAGAGATTCTCGGGTTTGGGCCGGGGAGCTGTTTTTT	TRBV20-1	TRBJ2-2	.	.
CSAIDTRRTDTQYF	TGCAGTGCTATCGATACTCGTCGCACAGATACGCAGTATTTT	TRBV20-1	TRBJ2-3	.	.
CAIRPGQGAGGNTEAFF	TGTGCCATCAGACCGGGACAGGGGGCCGGGGGGAACACTGAAGCTTTCTTT	TRBV10-3	TRBJ1-1	.	TRBD1
CASSSPPGTSFSYEQYF	TGTGCCAGCAGCTCACCGCCCGGGACATCTTTCTCCTACGAGCAGTACTTC	TRBV28	TRBJ2-7	.	.
CASSLKGAYEQYF	TGTGCCAGCAGCCTAAAGGGGGCCTACGAGCAGTACTTC	TRBV3-1	TRBJ2-7	.	.
CSASLAGGIQETQYF	TGCAGTGCTAGTTTAGCGGGGGGGATCCAAGAGACCCAGTACTTC	TRBV20-1	TRBJ2-5	.	TRBD2
CASSGLAGGYNEQFF	TGTGCCAGCAGCGGTCTAGCGGGAGGGTACAATGAGCAGTTCTTC	TRBV9	TRBJ2-1	.	TRBD2
CSAPVGGAYEQYF	TGCAGTGCACCCGTAGGGGGCGCCTACGAGCAGTACTTC	TRBV20-1	TRBJ2-7	.	TRBD1
CASSPVGVSYNEQFF	TGTGCCAGCAGCCCCGTGGGGGTCTCCTACAATGAGCAGTTCTTC	TRBV9	TRBJ2-1	.	.
CASSQEGRPTTEAFF	TGTGCCAGCAGCCAAGAAGGCCGGCCGACCACTGAAGCTTTCTTT	TRBV14	TRBJ1-1	.	.
CASKVAGGPSDEQFF	TGCGCCAGCAAAGTAGCGGGAGGGCCTAGTGATGAGCAGTTCTTC	TRBV5-1	TRBJ2-1	.	TRBD2
CASSVGGLSYEQYF	TGTGCCAGCAGCGTAGGGGGTCTGTCCTACGAGCAGTACTTC	TRBV9	TRBJ2-7	once	.
CATSRKDSLSPLHF	TGTGCCACCAGCAGAAAGGACAGTCTCTCACCCCTCCACTTT	TRBV15	TRBJ1-6	.	.
CASSVTGYGYTF	TGTGCCAGCAGTGTTACAGGGTATGGCTACACCTTC	TRBV6-6	TRBJ1-2	.	.
CSVELAGGLGEQYF	TGCAGCGTGGAACTAGCGGGAGGTCTAGGCGAGCAGTACTTC	TRBV29-1	TRBJ2-7	.	TRBD2
CASSYSAGQGGSPLHF	TGTGCCAGCAGTTACTCGGCCGGTCAGGGCGGCTCACCCCTCCACTTT	TRBV6-5	TRBJ1-6	.	.
CASRRQRSYEQYF	TGTGCCAGCCGAAGACAGCGATCCTACGAGCAGTACTTC	TRBV12-3/TRBV12-4	TRBJ2-7	.	.
CSALKTGNTEAFF	TGCAGTGCTCTTAAAACAGGGAACACTGAAGCTTTCTTT	TRBV20-1	TRBJ1-1	.	.
CSVEPRGDPETQYF	TGCAGCGTTGAACCCAGGGGAGATCCAGAGACCCAGTACTTC	TRBV29-1	TRBJ2-5	.	.
CASSLGGAYNEQFF	TGTGCCAGCAGCTTGGGCGGGGCATACAATGAGCAGTTCTTC	TRBV5-4	TRBJ2-1	.	.
CASSLPAGTGLYGYTF	TGTGCCAGCAGCCTCCCTGCCGGGACAGGCCTCTATGGCTACACCTTC	TRBV3-1	TRBJ1-2	.	TRBD1
CASSLVGVRGELFF	TGTGCCAGCAGCTTAGTAGGGGTGCGCGGGGAGCTGTTTTTT	TRBV7-6	TRBJ2-2	.	.
CASSPPTDFSYGYTF	TGTGCCAGCAGCCCACCGACCGACTTCTCCTATGGCTACACCTTC	TRBV13	TRBJ1-2	.	.
CSTSGGTLAKNIQYF	TGCAGCACTAGCGGGGGAACCCTAGCCAAAAACATTCAGTACTTC	TRBV20-1	TRBJ2-4	.	TRBD2
CASKKAHPGETQYF	TGTGCCAGTAAAAAGGCGCACCCGGGGGAGACCCAGTACTTC	TRBV28	TRBJ2-5	.	.
CASREGTKGEQFF	TGTGCCAGCAGGGAGGGGACTAAGGGTGAGCAGTTCTTC	TRBV7-8	TRBJ2-1	.	TRBD2
CASSLRTGGAETQYF	TGTGCCAGCAGTTTACGGACAGGGGGCGCCGAGACCCAGTACTTC	TRBV12-3/TRBV12-4	TRBJ2-5	.	TRBD1
CASTFSDRGNGYTF	TGTGCCAGCACCTTTTCTGACAGGGGGAACGGCTACACCTTC	TRBV6-5	TRBJ1-2	.	TRBD1
CAWNQHGYTF	TGTGCCTGGAACCAGCATGGCTACACCTTC	TRBV30	TRBJ1-2	.	.
CASSGHRGGTQYF	TGTGCCAGCAGCGGACACCGGGGGGGCACCCAGTACTTC	TRBV14	TRBJ2-5	once	TRBD2
CASSEVGNHWNTGELFF	TGTGCCAGCAGTGAGGTGGGAAACCATTGGAACACCGGGGAGCTGTTTTTT	TRBV25-1	TRBJ2-2	.	.
CASSKAGGMGANVLTF	TGTGCCAGCAGTAAAGCGGGAGGAATGGGGGCCAACGTCCTGACTTTC	TRBV27	TRBJ2-6	.	TRBD2
CSVGTSGSGPDTQYF	TGCAGCGTCGGGACTAGCGGGAGCGGCCCAGATACGCAGTATTTT	TRBV29-1	TRBJ2-3	few	TRBD2
CASSRRQTLSYEQYF	TGTGCCAGCAGTCGACGACAGACCCTCTCCTACGAGCAGTACTTC	TRBV27	TRBJ2-7	.	.
CASSPSGGAYNEQFF	TGTGCCAGCAGCCCTAGCGGGGGGGCCTACAATGAGCAGTTCTTC	TRBV7-3	TRBJ2-1	.	TRBD2
CASSLEGLNQPQHF	TGTGCCAGCAGCCTAGAGGGACTCAATCAGCCCCAGCATTTT	TRBV7-9	TRBJ1-5	.	.
CASRREGPWNEQFF	TGTGCCAGCAGGCGGGAGGGCCCATGGAATGAGCAGTTCTTC	TRBV6-1	TRBJ2-1	.	TRBD2
CSASGQGINYGYTF	TGCAGCGCTTCAGGACAGGGGATTAACTATGGCTACACCTTC	TRBV29-1	TRBJ1-2	.	TRBD1
CASSEQGIDEQYF	TGTGCCAGCAGCGAACAGGGTATCGACGAGCAGTACTTC	TRBV7-9	TRBJ2-7	once	.
CASSSRGASYEQYF	TGTGCCAGCAGTTCCAGGGGGGCATCCTACGAGCAGTACTTC	TRBV27	TRBJ2-7	few	.
CAWRDGTLDEQFF	TGTGCCTGGAGGGACGGAACCCTAGATGAGCAGTTCTTC	TRBV30	TRBJ2-1	.	.